A selection of T cell receptor beta chains follows, all from one sample in a study of metastatic and nonmetastatic thyroid tumors. MiXCR reprocessed the PCR reads for TCRdb. The table shows more than 70,000 clones, with roughly 8.6% occurring only once. The specimen was blood. The receptors originated from a female donor with papillary thyroid cancer or a benign thyroid nodule (not recorded which). Some clones in this sample may be carry-over from other donors' samples. The CDR3 runs from the conserved cysteine through the conserved F or W. Fields, in order: clone size, D gene, V gene, J gene, CDR3 DNA, CDR3 protein. D genes are given only for firm matches. Part of the rows lack a size; the others show once, few, many or a class for expanded clones.

many	TRBD1	TRBV19	TRBJ1-5	TGTGCCAGTAGTATAGTTACAGGGGGCCTTAATCAGCCCCAGCATTTT	CASSIVTGGLNQPQHF
many	NA	TRBV9	TRBJ2-7	TGTGCCAGCAGCGTGCAAGGGGGTGAGCAGTACTTC	CASSVQGGEQYF
many	NA	TRBV12-3/TRBV12-4	TRBJ1-1	TGTGCCAGCAACAAGATCAGGGCCTTGAACACTGAAGCTTTCTTT	CASNKIRALNTEAFF
many	NA	TRBV6-1	TRBJ2-2	TGTGCCAGCAGGAAAGCTCTGGGACAGAACACCGGGGAGCTGTTTTTT	CASRKALGQNTGELFF
many	NA	TRBV18	TRBJ2-7	TGTGCCAGCTCACCCCGACAGGGAGGGACCTACGAGCAGTACTTC	CASSPRQGGTYEQYF
many	TRBD1	TRBV5-1	TRBJ2-3	TGCGCCAGCACCGGGCTTCTAGGACAGGGCGACGATACGCAGTATTTT	CASTGLLGQGDDTQYF
many	TRBD2	TRBV6-1	TRBJ2-1	TGTGCCAGCGCTCTAGCGGGGTACAATGAGCAGTTCTTC	CASALAGYNEQFF
many	TRBD2	TRBV6-1	TRBJ2-3	TGTGCCAGCCATCGAGCGGGGGGGATTAGCACAGATACGCAGTATTTT	CASHRAGGISTDTQYF
many	NA	TRBV2	TRBJ2-2	TGTGCCGGACAAGAGGACGGGGAGCTGTTTTTT	CAGQEDGELFF
many	NA	TRBV2	TRBJ1-1	TGTGCCAGCCGGCGGGAGGGGTCCCTGAACACTGAAGCTTTCTTT	CASRREGSLNTEAFF
many	TRBD2	TRBV9	TRBJ2-5	TGTGCCAGCAGCGTAGTTGGGACTAGCGGCCAGACCCAGTACTTC	CASSVVGTSGQTQYF
many	NA	TRBV7-9	TRBJ1-5	TGTGCCAGCAGCTTACAAGGGTCGGAGCCCCAGCATTTT	CASSLQGSEPQHF
many	NA	TRBV6-5	TRBJ1-2	TGTGCCAGCAGTTACTCCCGAGGCTCCCCGAAGGGCTACACCTTC	CASSYSRGSPKGYTF
NA	NA	TRBV6-4	TRBJ2-3	TGTGCCAGCAGTGAACGTAGCACAGATACGCAGTATTTT	CASSERSTDTQYF
many	NA	TRBV9	TRBJ2-1	TGTGCCAGCAGCGTGAGGCCAAGCAATGAGCAGTTCTTC	CASSVRPSNEQFF
many	NA	TRBV7-2	TRBJ1-2	TGTGCCAGCAGCTTAGGTGGCAGTAACTATGGCTACACCTTC	CASSLGGSNYGYTF
few	NA	TRBV7-3	TRBJ1-1	TGTGCCAGCAGCTTATCTGGGCGGAACACTGAAGCTTTCTTT	CASSLSGRNTEAFF
few	NA	TRBV7-8	TRBJ1-2	TGTGCCAGCACCAAAATGGGGGGAGGAAACTATGGCTACACCTTC	CASTKMGGGNYGYTF
many	TRBD2	TRBV12-3/TRBV12-4	TRBJ2-7	TGTGCCAGCAGAACTAGCGGGCACGAGGAGCAGTACTTC	CASRTSGHEEQYF
many	NA	TRBV4-1	TRBJ2-7	TGCGCCAGCAGCCTGACTTCGGACAGCAGATACGAGCAGTACTTC	CASSLTSDSRYEQYF
many	TRBD1	TRBV19	TRBJ2-7	TGTGCCAGTAGTAAGAAGACAGGGTCATTGGGGGAGCAGTACTTC	CASSKKTGSLGEQYF
many	NA	TRBV3-1	TRBJ2-2	TGTGCCAGCAGCCAAGAGTGGAACACCGGGGAGCTGTTTTTT	CASSQEWNTGELFF
many	TRBD1	TRBV6-1	TRBJ2-3	TGTGCCAGCAGGACAGGGGGAGACACAGATACGCAGTATTTT	CASRTGGDTDTQYF
many	NA	TRBV5-1	TRBJ2-1	TGCGCCAGCAGCTACGGGGAGCGCTACAATGAGCAGTTCTTC	CASSYGERYNEQFF
many	TRBD1	TRBV4-2	TRBJ1-2	TGTGCCAGCAGACCGGGGGGGACAGGACCCAGTCCCAACTATGGCTACACCTTC	CASRPGGTGPSPNYGYTF
many	TRBD2	TRBV27	TRBJ2-5	TGTGCCAGCAGTTTATCGACCGGGGGGGGTTTGCAGACCCAGTACTTC	CASSLSTGGGLQTQYF
many	NA	TRBV20-1	TRBJ1-2	TGCAGTGCTAGAGACGGGCAGGTTCTGGGCTACACCTTC	CSARDGQVLGYTF
many	NA	TRBV3-1	TRBJ1-6	TGTGCCAGCAGCCAAGACAGGGGCAATTCACCCCTCCACTTT	CASSQDRGNSPLHF
many	NA	TRBV28	TRBJ2-7	TGTGCCAGCAGTCCCTCGGCTTACTACGAGCAGTACTTC	CASSPSAYYEQYF